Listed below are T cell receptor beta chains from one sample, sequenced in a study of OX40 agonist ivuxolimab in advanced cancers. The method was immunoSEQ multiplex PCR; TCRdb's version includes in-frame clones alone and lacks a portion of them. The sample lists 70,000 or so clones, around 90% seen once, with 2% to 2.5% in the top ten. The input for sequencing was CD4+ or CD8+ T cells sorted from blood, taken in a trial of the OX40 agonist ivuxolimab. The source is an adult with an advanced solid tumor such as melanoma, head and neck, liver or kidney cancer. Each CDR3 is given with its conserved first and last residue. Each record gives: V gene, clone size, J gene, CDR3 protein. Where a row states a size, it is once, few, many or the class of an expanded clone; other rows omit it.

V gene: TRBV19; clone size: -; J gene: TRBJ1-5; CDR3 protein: CASSEEGHQPQHF
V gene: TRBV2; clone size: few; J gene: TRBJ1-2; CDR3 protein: CASSSGVGGWGYTF
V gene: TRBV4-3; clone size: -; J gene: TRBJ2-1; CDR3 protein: CASSQDGSSGGAGEQFF
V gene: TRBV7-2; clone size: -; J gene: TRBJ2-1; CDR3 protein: CASSLGGGGAYNEQFF
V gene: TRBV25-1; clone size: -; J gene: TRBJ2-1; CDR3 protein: CASSGVGTNEQFF
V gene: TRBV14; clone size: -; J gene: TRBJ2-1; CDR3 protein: CASSQVWNGAEQFF
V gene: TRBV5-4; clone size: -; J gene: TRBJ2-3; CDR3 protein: CASSLATGTSGRLRQYF
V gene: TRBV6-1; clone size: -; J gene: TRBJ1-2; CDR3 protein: CASRAYRGRNYGYTF
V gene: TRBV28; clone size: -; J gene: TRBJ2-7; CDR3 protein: CASSQTYEQYF
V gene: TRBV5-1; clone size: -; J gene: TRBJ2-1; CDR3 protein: CASSLGTSGSEQFF
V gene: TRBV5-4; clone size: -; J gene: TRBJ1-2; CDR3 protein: CASSFRDRVWGYTF
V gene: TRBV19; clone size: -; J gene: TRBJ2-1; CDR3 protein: CASSINRGRDGPYNEQFF
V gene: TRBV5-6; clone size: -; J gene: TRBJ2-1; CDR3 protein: CASSLEGEQFF
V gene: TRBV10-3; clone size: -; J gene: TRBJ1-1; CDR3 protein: CAHRGMNTEAFF
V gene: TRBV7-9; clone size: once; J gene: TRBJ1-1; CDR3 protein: CASSLSGQWNTEAFF
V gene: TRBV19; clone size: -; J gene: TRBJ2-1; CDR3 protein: CASSRSAQGSYNEQFF
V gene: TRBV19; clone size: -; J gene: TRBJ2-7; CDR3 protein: CASSLGGRPYEQYF
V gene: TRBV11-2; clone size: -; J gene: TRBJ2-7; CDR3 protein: CASSGGPGTGGYEQYF
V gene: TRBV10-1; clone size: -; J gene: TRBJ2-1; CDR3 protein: CATTGAGLSYNEQFF
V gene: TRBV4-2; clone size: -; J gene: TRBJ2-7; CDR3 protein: CASSQGDSAWYEQYF
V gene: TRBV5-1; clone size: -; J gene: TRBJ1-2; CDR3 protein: CASSRGPADNYGYTF
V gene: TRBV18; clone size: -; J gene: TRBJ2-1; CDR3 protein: CASSSGQNNEQFF
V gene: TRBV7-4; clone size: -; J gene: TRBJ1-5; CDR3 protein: CASSFRGRESNQPQHF
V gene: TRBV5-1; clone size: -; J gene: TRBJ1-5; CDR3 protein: CASAPSSNQPQHF
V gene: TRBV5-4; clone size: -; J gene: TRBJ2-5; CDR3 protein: CASSLGPLANQETQYF
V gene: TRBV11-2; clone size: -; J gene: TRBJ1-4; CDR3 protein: CASSSDLFFEKLFF
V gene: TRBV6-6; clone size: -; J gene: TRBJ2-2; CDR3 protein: CAGYRGHTGELFF
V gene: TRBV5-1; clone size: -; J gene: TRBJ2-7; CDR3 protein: CASSPGTGNYEQYF
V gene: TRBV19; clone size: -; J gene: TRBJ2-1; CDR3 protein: CATQPGRRTSGRGNEQFF
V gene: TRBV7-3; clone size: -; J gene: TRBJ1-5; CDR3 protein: CASSPGTGYNQPQHF
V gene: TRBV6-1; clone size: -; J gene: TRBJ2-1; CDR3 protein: CASSGGEKFF
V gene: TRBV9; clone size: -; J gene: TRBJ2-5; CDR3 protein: CASSAEGIGMGETQYF
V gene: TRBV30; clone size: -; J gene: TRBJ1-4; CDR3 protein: CAWSEKGREKLFF
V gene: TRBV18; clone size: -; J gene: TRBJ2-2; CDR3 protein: CASSQQGRTGELFF
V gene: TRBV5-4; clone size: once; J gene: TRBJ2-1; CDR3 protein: CASSAGGGSQYNEQFF
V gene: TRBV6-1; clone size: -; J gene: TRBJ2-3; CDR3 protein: CASRDRGEDTQYF
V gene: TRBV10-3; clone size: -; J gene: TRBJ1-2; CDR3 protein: CAISDGGPQANYGYTF
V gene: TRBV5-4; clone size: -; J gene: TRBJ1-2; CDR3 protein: CASSPTVERGYTF
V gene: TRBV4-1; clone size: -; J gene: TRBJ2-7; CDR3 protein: CASSQDLSGRYEQYF